A selection of T cell receptor beta chains follows, all from one sample in a study of cytomegalovirus exposure and HLA in healthy donors. Data came from immunoSEQ multiplex PCR; TCRdb stores just in-frame clones and leaves some out. This repertoire comprises 70,000 or so clones; its ten largest clones make up about 0.83%. The sample taken for sequencing was PBMCs. These receptors originate from a boy younger than 18 in good health and CMV-seronegative. Both conserved end residues are part of each CDR3. Each record gives: V gene, D gene, J gene, CDR3 DNA, CDR3 protein. D genes are given only for firm matches.

>TRBV7-2|.|TRBJ1-1
TGTGCCAGCAGCGAAGTGGTCGGGGGTGAAGCTTTCTTT
CASSEVVGGEAFF
>TRBV9|.|TRBJ1-1
TGTGCCAGCAGCGTAGCCCGGGAAAGGGCGAACACTGAAGCTTTCTTT
CASSVARERANTEAFF
>TRBV6-4|TRBD1|TRBJ2-1
TGTGCCAGCAGCGCAGACAGGGGCGGTGAGCAGTTCTTC
CASSADRGGEQFF
>TRBV6-5|.|TRBJ1-2
TGTGCCAGCAGTTCTCTGGGCAGGGAGGATGGCTACACCTTC
CASSSLGREDGYTF
>TRBV7-8|TRBD1|TRBJ1-1
TGTGCCAGCACCTTTAGGGGACAGGGAAAACGGAACACTGAAGCTTTCTTT
CASTFRGQGKRNTEAFF
>TRBV5-6|.|TRBJ1-2
TGTGCCAGCAGCTTGGCGGGATATGGCTACACCTTC
CASSLAGYGYTF
>TRBV6-5|.|TRBJ2-2
TGTGCCAGCAGCACCATACAGGGAATGACCGGGGAGCTGTTTTTT
CASSTIQGMTGELFF
>TRBV19|TRBD2|TRBJ2-2
TGTGCCAGTAGTACCCGGACTAGCACGGGCGCCGGGGAGCTGTTTTTT
CASSTRTSTGAGELFF
>TRBV7-9|.|TRBJ2-1
TGTGCCAGCAGCTTACCGGGACTACAGGGCTGGGATGAGCAGTTCTTC
CASSLPGLQGWDEQFF
>TRBV30|TRBD1|TRBJ2-7
TGTGCCTGGAGTGTCGGGACAGGGGACGAGCAGTACTTC
CAWSVGTGDEQYF
>TRBV19|.|TRBJ1-5
TGTGCCAGTAGTATAGTAGTCTGGAATAGCCCCCAGCATTTT
CASSIVVWNSPQHF
>TRBV4-1|.|TRBJ2-7
TGCGCCAGCAGCCAGGAAATCAGGGGATCGGACGAGCAGTACTTC
CASSQEIRGSDEQYF
>TRBV19|TRBD1|TRBJ2-7
TGTGCCAGTAGTATAGTTGGGACAGGGGGATACGAGCAGTACTTC
CASSIVGTGGYEQYF
>TRBV19|.|TRBJ1-1
TGTGCCAGTAGTAGCGACAGGCTTAGAGCTTTCTTT
CASSSDRLRAFF
>TRBV6-1|.|TRBJ1-1
TGTGCCAGCAGTGAAGTTACAGATACTGAAGCTTTCTTT
CASSEVTDTEAFF
>TRBV6-5|TRBD1|TRBJ2-2
TGTGCCAGCAGCCTCGACAGGGGGCAAGGCGGGGAGCTGTTTTTT
CASSLDRGQGGELFF
>TRBV5-4|.|TRBJ2-7
TGTGCCAGCAGCAATAGGGCGGGGAGCTCCTACGAGCAGTACTTC
CASSNRAGSSYEQYF
>TRBV19|TRBD1|TRBJ2-7
TGTGCCAGTAGTATGACAGGGGGCTCAAGCTCCTACGAGCAGTACTTC
CASSMTGGSSSYEQYF
>TRBV7-9|.|TRBJ1-2
TGTGCCAGCAGCCCCCAGACAGGCTCCTATGGCTACACCTTC
CASSPQTGSYGYTF
>TRBV6-5|.|TRBJ2-3
TGTGCCAGCAGTGCAGGGTATGGGACAGATACGCAGTATTTT
CASSAGYGTDTQYF
>TRBV19|.|TRBJ2-7
TGTGCCAGTAGTCGCCGAGACGAGCAGTACTTC
CASSRRDEQYF
>TRBV5-8|.|TRBJ1-6
TGTGCCAGCAGCGCGGGACGGCTCTCCTATAATTCACCCCTCCACTTT
CASSAGRLSYNSPLHF
>TRBV30|TRBD1|TRBJ2-7
TGTGCCTGGAGTGGGGGGACAGGCTCCTACGAGCAGTACTTC
CAWSGGTGSYEQYF
>TRBV18|.|TRBJ2-5
TGTGCCAGCTCACGGGACTGGGGACAAGAGACCCAGTACTTC
CASSRDWGQETQYF
>TRBV4-2|.|TRBJ2-7
TGTGCCAGCAGCCAAGGTTATGCGGGAATTAGCGCCTACGAGCAGTACTTC
CASSQGYAGISAYEQYF
>TRBV29-1|.|TRBJ1-1
TGCAGCGTTGTTCTTACTGAAGCTTTCTTT
CSVVLTEAFF
>TRBV29-1|.|TRBJ1-1
TGCAGCGTTGTGAATTCCGGGAGAACTGAAGCTTTCTTT
CSVVNSGRTEAFF
>TRBV9|.|TRBJ1-1
TGTGCCAGCAGCGCAGGGGCAGGGTATGCTGAAGCTTTCTTT
CASSAGAGYAEAFF
>TRBV27|TRBD1|TRBJ1-2
TGTGCCAGCAGTGCTAAATCGGACAGGGCGGGAGGCTACACCTTC
CASSAKSDRAGGYTF
>TRBV19|.|TRBJ2-7
TGTGCCAGTAGTAGACCTGGGGGCAGCCTCCACGAGCAGTACTTC
CASSRPGGSLHEQYF
>TRBV18|.|TRBJ1-2
TGTGCCAGCTCACCGACAGGAGCCACCCCCTATGGCTACACCTTC
CASSPTGATPYGYTF
>TRBV2|.|TRBJ1-1
TGTGCCAGCAAGGGGTATATGAACACTGAAGCTTTCTTT
CASKGYMNTEAFF
>TRBV4-1|.|TRBJ2-7
TGCGCCAGCAGCCAAGGAGTTAGGGGGACCTACGAGCAGTACTTC
CASSQGVRGTYEQYF
>TRBV30|.|TRBJ2-7
TGTGCCTGGGGAACAGGGAGATCCTACGAGCAGTACTTC
CAWGTGRSYEQYF
>TRBV25-1|.|TRBJ2-2
TGTGCCAGATATAACACCGGGGAGCTGTTTTTT
CARYNTGELFF
>TRBV5-4|TRBD2|TRBJ2-1
TGTGCCAGCAGCCCCGGGCGGGGGGCTCGGGTTGAGCAGTTCTTC
CASSPGRGARVEQFF
>TRBV18|TRBD2|TRBJ2-7
TGTGCCAGCGCACCACCGGGAGGGGTCGCGAGGAAGGAGCAGTACTTC
CASAPPGGVARKEQYF
>TRBV9|.|TRBJ2-3
TGTGCCAGCAGCGTAAGGCAGGGTTTCACAGATACGCAGTATTTT
CASSVRQGFTDTQYF
>TRBV28|.|TRBJ1-5
TGTGCCAGCAGTTTTTCGGGGTTAAATCAGCCCCAGCATTTT
CASSFSGLNQPQHF
>TRBV5-1|.|TRBJ2-7
TGCGCCAGCAGCCCAGCGAACTCCTACGAGCAGTACTTC
CASSPANSYEQYF
>TRBV6-1|.|TRBJ1-2
TGTGCCAGCAAAGGGAGTGGCTACACCTTC
CASKGSGYTF
>TRBV7-2|.|TRBJ1-1
TGTGCCAGCAGCCTATTCGGGGTGGGGACTGAAGCTTTCTTT
CASSLFGVGTEAFF
>TRBV7-2|.|TRBJ2-7
TGTGCCAGCAGCTTAGAGGCCAGGTCCTCCTACGAGCAGTACTTC
CASSLEARSSYEQYF
>TRBV5-1|TRBD2|TRBJ2-5
TGCGCCAGCAGCCGGGGGCTAGCGGGAGTTGAAGAGACCCAGTACTTC
CASSRGLAGVEETQYF
>TRBV9|TRBD2|TRBJ2-1
TGTGCCAGCAGCGTAGGACTAGCGGAGTACAATGAGCAGTTCTTC
CASSVGLAEYNEQFF
>TRBV5-1|.|TRBJ1-4
TGCGCCAGCACGACTACAGGGTCTCAACAAGAAAAACTGTTTTTT
CASTTTGSQQEKLFF
>TRBV25-1|TRBD1|TRBJ1-1
TGTGCCAGCAGTGGGCTGACAGGGGTGAACACTGAAGCTTTCTTT
CASSGLTGVNTEAFF
>TRBV19|.|TRBJ1-1
TGTGCCAGTAGCTTCGGTGCACAGGGCGGGAACACTGAAGCTTTCTTT
CASSFGAQGGNTEAFF
>TRBV6-4|TRBD2|TRBJ2-1
TGTGCCAGAAGGGGCAGCGGGAGTTGGTTCTTC
CARRGSGSWFF
>TRBV7-2|TRBD2|TRBJ2-7
TGTGCCAGCAGCCCACGACTAGCGGGGGCCCGGGAGCAGTACTTC
CASSPRLAGAREQYF
>TRBV7-8|.|TRBJ2-1
TGTGCCAGCAGCTTAGTGGCAGAGCAGTTCTTC
CASSLVAEQFF
>TRBV4-3|.|TRBJ1-1
TGCGCCAGCAGCCAAGATCTAGTGAGGGGACAGAACACTGAAGCTTTCTTT
CASSQDLVRGQNTEAFF
>TRBV4-1|TRBD1|TRBJ2-2
TGCGCCAGCAGCCTCGGACAGGGAACCGGGGAGCTGTTTTTT
CASSLGQGTGELFF
>TRBV6-1|.|TRBJ1-5
TGTGCCAGCAGTGTCACAGGGAGCAATCAGCCCCAGCATTTT
CASSVTGSNQPQHF
>TRBV7-2|TRBD1|TRBJ2-7
TGTGCCAGCAGCTTAGTTTCCGGGACAGGGGACTCCTACGAGCAGTACTTC
CASSLVSGTGDSYEQYF
>TRBV30|TRBD1|TRBJ1-6
TGTGCCTGGAGTCCCGGACAGGGCAATTCACCCCTACACTTT
CAWSPGQGNSPLHF
>TRBV27|.|TRBJ2-6
TGTGCCAGCAGTCCTAATACAGGGCCCTCTGGGGCCAACGTCCTGACTTTC
CASSPNTGPSGANVLTF
>TRBV9|.|TRBJ2-2
TGTGCCAGCAGCGTAGGGGCTGGGACCGGGGAGCTGTTTTTT
CASSVGAGTGELFF